This T cell receptor (beta chain) was profiled in a study of blood T cell repertoires in COVID-19. Study background: The analysed material was cDNA or gDNA that came from T cells, B-cell-depleted T cells, or PBMCs.

The V gene's germline CDR1 is ENHRY and CDR2 SYGVKD. The CDR3 covers 13 residues. Trimming removed 8 bases at V and 7 bases at J, with 17 bases between. Sequencing used immunoSEQ multiplex PCR; TCRdb keeps in-frame clones, though not all of them. The table shows roughly 120,000 clones, with less than 85% occurring only once. Sequencing was done on a sample of peripheral blood. The rearrangement uses TRBV10-3 and TRBJ1-2; D not certain. The sequence came from a woman aged 55-70 years with acute or convalescent COVID-19. The CDR3 bases are TGTGCCATCCAAGCTTCCCCGGGTTCTGGCTACACCTTC. Translation: CAIQASPGSGYTF.